A single sample is the source of the 23 T cell receptor beta chains below, sequenced in a study of OX40 agonist ivuxolimab in advanced cancers. Library preparation used the immunoSEQ multiplex PCR assay. TCRdb limited this immuneACCESS table to in-frame rearrangements with V and J called. A share of clones is missing; checked studies link under half to unresolved V genes, and the rest is unexplained. The table for this sample lists over 90,000 clones; around 89% of them were counted only once. The top ten hold 0.15% to 0.2% of the sample. Sequencing was performed on CD4+ or CD8+ T cells sorted from blood, taken in a trial of the OX40 agonist ivuxolimab. The receptors were sampled from an adult with an advanced solid tumor such as melanoma, head and neck, liver or kidney cancer.

V usage is TRBV5-1 and J usage is TRBJ2-5; D remains unclear. CDR3 size: 14 residues. Per the germline V gene, CDR1 is SGHRS and CDR2 is YFSETQ. V was pared by 0 bases and J by 5 bases, with 11 bases between. The CDR3, as DNA: TGCGCCAGCAGCTTGGCGGGTGTTCAGGAGACCCAGTACTTC. This translates into CASSLAGVQETQYF.

The CDR3 sequence is CSVKRGQETQYF. The CDR3 DNA reads TGCAGCGTCAAAAGGGGGCAAGAGACCCAGTACTTC. V and J are TRBV29-1 and TRBJ2-5; TRBD1 might be the D (6 bases). The V gene's germline CDR1 is SQVTM and CDR2 ANQGSEA. Trimming took 6 bases from V and 2 from J, leaving 10 bases between them. The CDR3 extends over 12 amino acids.

The genes are TRBV2 and TRBJ1-1; possibly TRBD1 for D (5 bases). The germline CDR1 and CDR2 sequences are SNHLY and FYNNEI. Trimming removed 1 base from V and 4 bases from J, with 16 bases in between. The CDR3 is 16 amino acids. In DNA, the CDR3 is TGTGCCAGCAGTGAAGACGGGGGGAGGTTTGGCACTGAAGCTTTCTTT. It translates to CASSEDGGRFGTEAFF.

V and J are TRBV27 and TRBJ1-1, with TRBD1 as a possible D gene (5 bases). CDR3 size: 16 residues. The germline V gene encodes CDR1 MNHEY and CDR2 SMNVEV (reference sequence). V lost 5 bases to trimming and J lost 0 bases, with 16 bases between them. CDR3 in amino acids: CASSREWGVMNTEAFF. Here the CDR3 DNA reads TGTGCCAGCAGTCGCGAGTGGGGGGTTATGAACACTGAAGCTTTCTTT.

The chain recombines TRBV5-4 with TRBJ2-6, with D possibly being TRBD1 or TRBD2 (5 bases each). Trimming left V 5 bases short and J 0 bases short, with 24 bases between. CDR1 is SGHNT and CDR2 is YYREEE in the germline V gene (reference sequence). The CDR3 loop spans 20 amino acids. This CDR3 reads CASRLGAGRLLSSGANVLTF. CDR3 sequence (DNA): TGTGCCAGCAGACTCGGGGCTGGCCGCCTTCTAAGCTCTGGGGCCAACGTCCTGACTTTC.

J is TRBJ1-4 and V is TRBV21-1. TRBV21-1 is a documented pseudogene. The CDR3 is 16 residues long. CDR3: CASSNRWVTTNEKLFF. The CDR3 nucleotides read TGTGCCAGCAGCAATAGGTGGGTAACAACTAATGAAAAACTGTTTTTT.

The chain links TRBV10-2 to TRBJ2-1; 14 nucleotides align to TRBD2. This CDR3 region has 17 residues. V shed 7 bases and J 7 bases; nucleotides not matched to a gene: 12. The germline gives CDR1 WSHSY, CDR2 SAAADI. CDR3 in amino acids: CASTRLAGGLIPNEQFF. CDR3 DNA: TGCGCCAGCACCCGACTAGCGGGGGGGCTCATCCCAAATGAGCAGTTCTTC.

The chain recombines TRBV14 with TRBJ1-3, with 7 bases aligning to TRBD1. The CDR3 spans 15 residues. Germline CDR1 is SGHDN and CDR2 is FVKESK. J lost 2 bases, V lost 4 bases, and 5 bases had no gene match. CDR3 protein: CASSLRTGTGNTIYF. As DNA, the CDR3 is TGTGCCAGCAGCCTAAGGACAGGTACTGGAAACACCATATATTTT. The entire variable domain, with the rest obtained from reference TRBV14 and TRBJ1-3, is as follows: EAGVTQFPSHSVIEKGQTVTLRCDPISGHDNLYWYRRVMGKEIKFLLHFVKESKQDESGMPNNRFLAERTGGTYSTLKVQPAELEDSGVYFCASSLRTGTGNTIYFGEGSWLTVV.

This clone appeared once. This chain connects TRBV19 to TRBJ1-2; TRBD1 aligns across 7 bases. CDR3 length: 16 amino acids. Trimming removed 5 bases from V and 1 base from J; junction bases left unmatched: 10. Germline CDR1 is LNHDA and CDR2 is SQIVND (reference sequence). Written as DNA, the CDR3 is TGTGCCAGTAGTTTCTTATCGGGACAGAATAACTATGGCTACACCTTC. Its protein is CASSFLSGQNNYGYTF.

V usage is TRBV2 and J usage is TRBJ1-4, with D uncertain. This CDR3 spans 14 amino acids. V shed 7 bases and J shed 4 bases, with 13 bases lying between them. CDR1 is SNHLY, CDR2 FYNNEI, per germline. DNA of the CDR3: TGTGCCAGCAACCCCAATGGTTATAATGAAAAACTGTTTTTT. Translating gives CASNPNGYNEKLFF.

The V call is TRBV5-6, the J call TRBJ1-1; TRBD1 aligns across 10 bases. V lost 2 bases, J lost 4 bases, and 5 bases stayed unmatched. CDR3 length: 15 residues. The V gene's germline CDR1 is SGHDT and CDR2 YYEEEE. As DNA, the CDR3 is TGTGCCAGCAGCTTTGGGACAGGGGATACCACTGAAGCTTTCTTT. Translating it yields CASSFGTGDTTEAFF.

This chain uses TRBV18 with TRBJ2-7; possible D gene TRBD1, 6 bases. The V gene lost 1 base and the J gene lost 6 bases, with 13 bases spanning the gap. Germline values: CDR1 KGHSH, CDR2 LQKENI. The CDR3 runs to 14 residues. CDR3 loop: CASSPQNTGTEQYF. CDR3 nucleotide sequence: TGTGCCAGCTCACCACAGAATACAGGGACCGAGCAGTACTTC.

This clone occurred a few times. V gene TRBV2 combines with J gene TRBJ2-7; D remains ambiguous. V was clipped by 2 bases and J by 3 bases, with 5 bases between them. The CDR3 has 12 residues. In germline, CDR1 is SNHLY, CDR2 FYNNEI. For the CDR3, the DNA is TGTGCCAGCAGTGAAATCAGCTACGAGCAGTACTTC. Translated, it gives CASSEISYEQYF.

V usage is TRBV5-4 and J usage is TRBJ2-5, with 9 positions matching TRBD1. Germline V gives CDR1 SGHNT, CDR2 YYREEE (reference sequence). V lost 4 bases, J lost 4 bases, and 5 bases stayed unmatched. The CDR3 is 14 residues long. The CDR3 here is CASSLGTGRETQYF. CDR3 DNA sequence: TGTGCCAGCAGCCTCGGGACAGGGCGAGAGACCCAGTACTTC.

The chain carries TRBV19 and TRBJ1-1; 11 positions match TRBD1. Germline values: CDR1 LNHDA, CDR2 SQIVND (reference sequence). Unmatched junction bases numbered 8, after V lost 5 bases and J lost 6 bases. This CDR3 is built from 15 residues. The CDR3 nucleotides read TGTGCCAGTAGTCCAGGGACAGGGGGTTATCCTGAAGCTTTCTTT. It encodes CASSPGTGGYPEAFF. The variable domain in full, with the rest retrieved from reference TRBV19 and TRBJ1-1, is DGGITQSPKYLFRKEGQNVTLSCEQNLNHDAMYWYRQDPGQGLRLIYYSQIVNDFQKGDIAEGYSVSREKKESFPLTVTSAQKNPTAFYLCASSPGTGGYPEAFFGQGTRLTVV.

The DNA of the CDR3 is TGTGCCAGTAGTAAGGGAGTCACAGATACGCAGTATTTT. Protein: CASSKGVTDTQYF. This chain joins TRBV19 and TRBJ2-3; weak D call: TRBD2 (5 bases). Germline CDR1 is LNHDA and CDR2 is SQIVND (reference sequence). This CDR3 region has 13 residues. The V end lost 4 bases, the J end lost 2 bases, and 7 bases lay between the germline ends.

J is TRBJ2-4 and V is TRBV18; TRBD2 matches at 7 bases. The CDR3 loop spans 12 amino acids. The V gene's germline CDR1 is KGHSH and CDR2 LQKENI. V shed 3 bases, J shed 7 bases, and the junction held 0 bases outside the gene matches. In nucleotides, the CDR3 is TGTGCCAGCTCACCGGGGGGGAACATTCAGTACTTC. This translates into CASSPGGNIQYF.

J is TRBJ2-2 and V is TRBV10-3; D is uncertain. The CDR3 has 14 residues. Trimming took 6 bases from V and 0 from J, leaving 8 bases between them. Germline V gene sequence: CDR1 ENHRY, CDR2 SYGVKD. CDR3 bases: TGTGCCATCAGGGACGTACCGAACACCGGGGAGCTGTTTTTT. It yields the protein CAIRDVPNTGELFF.

V is TRBV9 and J is TRBJ2-1, with 12 bases aligning to TRBD2. This CDR3 spans 16 amino acids. The ends lost 4 bases at V and 5 bases at J; junction bases unmatched: 7. Germline values: CDR1 SGDLS, CDR2 YYNGEE. This chain's CDR3 is CASSTPTSGSDNEQFF. CDR3 coding DNA: TGTGCCAGCAGCACTCCGACTAGCGGGAGTGACAATGAGCAGTTCTTC.

CDR3 coding DNA: TGTGCCAGCAGTTGGGACCACCAGAACACTGAAGCTTTCTTT. Translated: CASSWDHQNTEAFF. V and J are TRBV6-1 and TRBJ1-1; D is perhaps TRBD1 (5 bases). The CDR3 loop spans 14 amino acids. The V and J ends lost 5 bases and 1 base respectively, with 11 bases between them. From germline, CDR1 is MNHNS and CDR2 SASEGT.

As regards this clone: The same CDR3 is also encoded by other DNA sequences in this sample. This chain connects TRBV29-1 to TRBJ2-1, with D maybe TRBD2 (6 bases). The CDR3 runs 14 residues. The V and J ends lost 3 bases and 4 bases respectively, with 13 bases between them. CDR1 is SQVTM and CDR2 is ANQGSEA in the germline V gene. CDR3 coding DNA: TGCAGCGTTGACGTGGCGGGACTTTACAATGAGCAGTTCTTC. The encoded protein is CSVDVAGLYNEQFF.

V and J are TRBV7-9 and TRBJ2-7, with a tentative D call TRBD1 (6 bases). Germline lookup yields CDR1 SEHNR and CDR2 FQNEAQ (reference sequence). The CDR3 loop spans 13 amino acids. V was pared by 4 bases and J by 5 bases, with 12 bases between. The CDR3 sequence: CASSSRQAHEQYF. The CDR3 DNA is TGTGCCAGCAGCTCCCGACAGGCCCACGAGCAGTACTTC.

The chain couples TRBV30 to TRBJ2-3; a possible D gene is TRBD1 (6 bases). The CDR3 loop spans 12 amino acids. V lost 0 bases, J lost 6 bases, and 7 bases lay in between. Germline CDR1 GTSNPN, CDR2 SVGIG (reference sequence). This CDR3 is CAWSVGADTQYF. CDR3 coding DNA: TGTGCCTGGAGTGTGGGGGCCGATACGCAGTATTTT.